This note documents a single T cell receptor (beta chain) sequence. The sample is drawn from a study of cytomegalovirus exposure and HLA in healthy donors. Separate from the roughly 700-subject first cohort, the approximately 130-subject validation cohort was the one that the donors belonged to. Method: immunoSEQ multiplex PCR; TCRdb's copy keeps in-frame clones and lacks some. The table includes 180,000 or so clones, around nine tenths detected once. This receptor was identified in a man in his thirties or forties in good health and CMV-seropositive. Sequencing input: PBMCs.

CDR3 protein: CASSYSEGVDTEAFF. CDR3 DNA: TGTGCCAGCAGTTACTCGGAGGGGGTTGACACTGAAGCTTTCTTT. V usage is TRBV6-5 and J usage is TRBJ1-1; D might be TRBD1 (6 bases). CDR1 is MNHEY, CDR2 SVGAGI, per germline. V was pared by 0 bases and J by 3 bases, with 11 bases between. There are 15 residues in the CDR3.